A selection of T cell receptor beta chains follows, all from one sample in a study of beta chain features in type 1 diabetes. Clones were read by immunoSEQ multiplex PCR, and TCRdb kept only the in-frame ones, dropping some. The sample gives about 160,000 clones, about 63% of which show up once; roughly 0.092% is in the top ten. Material for sequencing was naive CD4+ T cells from blood. The origin of the receptors is a man under 40 with type 1 diabetes. Both conserved end residues are part of each CDR3. Each record gives: V gene, D gene, J gene, clone size, CDR3 protein, CDR3 DNA. The D gene is left open where the match is weak. Not all rows give a size; the values are once, few, many and, for expanded clones, a class.

TRBV29-1	TRBD1	TRBJ1-2	few	CSVNPHQGDGYTF	TGCAGCGTTAATCCTCACCAGGGGGATGGCTACACCTTC
TRBV29-1	-	TRBJ1-2	-	CSVDWGIYGYTF	TGCAGCGTTGATTGGGGGATCTATGGCTACACCTTC
TRBV29-1	-	TRBJ1-2	few	CSAKWGRNGYTF	TGCAGCGCAAAATGGGGCCGCAATGGCTACACCTTC
TRBV29-1	TRBD1	TRBJ2-7	once	CSAAGTGSYEQYF	TGCAGCGCTGCAGGGACAGGGTCCTACGAGCAGTACTTC
TRBV12-5	-	TRBJ2-4	-	CASGPPRTAKNIQYF	TGTGCTAGTGGTCCACCGCGGACAGCTAAAAACATTCAGTACTTC
TRBV28	-	TRBJ2-3	-	CASTHRPGVGTDTQYF	TGTGCCAGCACCCATCGGCCGGGGGTCGGCACAGATACGCAGTATTTT
TRBV18	TRBD1	TRBJ2-7	-	CASSPPSGQGKQYF	TGTGCCAGCTCACCACCGAGCGGACAGGGAAAGCAGTACTTC
TRBV30	-	TRBJ2-6	-	CAWSVLASGANVLTF	TGTGCCTGGAGTGTACTCGCCTCTGGGGCCAACGTCCTGACTTTC
TRBV30	-	TRBJ1-1	-	CAWSLQEDTEAFF	TGTGCCTGGAGTTTACAGGAGGACACTGAAGCTTTCTTT
TRBV11-2	-	TRBJ2-3	few	CASSESTDTQYF	TGTGCCAGCAGCGAAAGCACAGATACGCAGTATTTT
TRBV29-1	-	TRBJ1-1	-	CSVEEWTNTEAFF	TGCAGCGTTGAAGAGTGGACGAACACTGAAGCTTTCTTT
TRBV15	-	TRBJ2-7	-	CATSRIWGGHEQYF	TGTGCCACCAGCAGGATTTGGGGGGGCCACGAGCAGTACTTC
TRBV7-9	TRBD1	TRBJ2-7	few	CASSPGQPNSYEQYF	TGTGCCAGCAGCCCGGGACAGCCCAACTCCTACGAGCAGTACTTC
TRBV5-1	-	TRBJ2-5	once	CASRGSEGETQYF	TGCGCCAGCAGAGGATCAGAGGGGGAGACCCAGTACTTC
TRBV7-2	TRBD2	TRBJ2-7	few	CASSKGLASGSYEQYF	TGTGCCAGCAGCAAAGGGTTGGCTAGCGGCTCCTACGAGCAGTACTTC
TRBV7-8	TRBD1	TRBJ2-7	-	CASTRLGQGIDEQYF	TGTGCCAGCACCCGACTGGGACAGGGAATCGACGAGCAGTACTTC
TRBV27	-	TRBJ2-7	-	CASRREGEFVKQYF	TGTGCCAGCAGACGCGAGGGGGAGTTTGTGAAGCAGTACTTC
TRBV4-3	-	TRBJ1-1	-	CASSSGREFAEAFF	TGCGCCAGCAGCTCGGGCAGGGAATTCGCTGAAGCTTTCTTT
TRBV4-3	-	TRBJ1-5	-	CASSPSSAGNQPQHF	TGCGCCAGCAGCCCTTCCTCGGCGGGCAATCAGCCCCAGCATTTT
TRBV10-3	TRBD1	TRBJ2-3	-	CAISQGQDTDTQYF	TGTGCCATCAGCCAGGGACAGGACACAGATACGCAGTATTTT
TRBV13	-	TRBJ2-2	-	CASSSTLTGLGGELFF	TGTGCCAGCAGCTCCACCTTAACAGGGCTTGGCGGGGAGCTGTTTTTT
TRBV7-2	-	TRBJ2-7	-	CAVTGQPSSYEQYF	TGTGCCGTAACTGGACAACCGAGCTCCTACGAGCAGTACTTC
TRBV29-1	TRBD1	TRBJ2-7	-	CSVEDRANEQYF	TGCAGCGTTGAGGACAGGGCCAACGAGCAGTACTTC
TRBV7-9	TRBD1	TRBJ2-5	-	CASSTIQGTKYF	TGTGCCAGCAGCACGATACAGGGGACGAAGTACTTC
TRBV1	-	TRBJ2-7	few	CTSSQEREEGEQYF	TGCACCAGCAGCCAAGAAAGGGAGGAGGGCGAGCAGTACTTC
TRBV29-1	-	TRBJ2-1	few	CSVLAQSYNEQFF	TGCAGCGTTCTAGCGCAGTCGTACAATGAGCAGTTCTTC
TRBV4-1	-	TRBJ2-5	-	CASSQIEMGETQYF	TGCGCCAGCAGCCAAATCGAAATGGGAGAGACCCAGTACTTC
TRBV27	-	TRBJ2-3	-	CASSGPWADTQYF	TGTGCCAGCAGTGGGCCCTGGGCAGATACGCAGTATTTT
TRBV20-1	-	TRBJ2-3	-	CSARYTDTQYF	TGCAGTGCTAGATACACAGATACGCAGTATTTT
TRBV4-3	-	TRBJ1-1	-	CASSQDVTAEAFF	TGCGCCAGCAGCCAAGATGTGACAGCTGAAGCTTTCTTT
TRBV11-2	-	TRBJ2-3	-	CASSLDISSTDTQYF	TGTGCCAGCAGCTTAGATATCTCAAGCACAGATACGCAGTATTTT
TRBV5-1	TRBD2	TRBJ2-5	-	CASWAGVETQYF	TGCGCCAGCTGGGCGGGGGTAGAGACCCAGTACTTC
TRBV4-1	-	TRBJ1-4	-	CASSHLTGGWEKLFF	TGCGCCAGCAGCCATTTGACGGGAGGGTGGGAAAAACTGTTTTTT
TRBV2	-	TRBJ1-2	once	CASTGTYYGYTF	TGTGCCAGCACCGGGACATACTATGGCTACACCTTC